This paragraph reports one T cell receptor (beta chain). Germline V gene sequence: CDR1 KGHDR, CDR2 SFDVKD. The CDR3 loop spans 17 amino acids. Trimming removed 5 bases from V and 3 bases from J; junction bases left unmatched: 8. TCRdb ran MiXCR on the RACE reads and lists one entry per CDR3 protein. This table has under 100,000 distinct CDR3 sequences, approximately 10% appearing once. Regarding time point: patch test 3, about 24 weeks after DPC sensitization. The treatment: therapeutic diphenylcyclopropenone sensitization with weekly scalp DPC. The data were obtained in a study of human T cells and chemical hapten exposure. Background on the study: Patch testing placed 0.01% DPC on the upper back, with readings at 6 days.

The receptor was isolated from a woman aged 45-59 years with alopecia areata. Some clones in this sample may be carry-over from other donors' samples. The sample in question was whole blood, obtained in connection with sensitization to the hapten diphenylcyclopropenone (DPC). The chain recombines TRBV24-1 with TRBJ2-3; TRBD2 aligns across 12 bases. CDR3 coding DNA: TGTGCCACCAGTGCCCTGACTAGCGGGAGAACGACAGATACGCAGTATTTT. Its protein product is CATSALTSGRTTDTQYF.